Below, one TCR beta chain is given with its context. V dropped 5 bases and J dropped 5 bases, with 13 bases sitting between them. CDR1 and CDR2 (germline): SGHTS, YDEGEE. The CDR3 is made up of 14 amino acids. Method: immunoSEQ multiplex PCR; TCRdb's copy keeps in-frame clones and lacks some. The data show more than 110,000 clones, with 79% seen just once and 3% to 4.5% held by the top ten. This sample was included in a study of blood T cell repertoires in COVID-19. Study information: Samples representing acute and convalescent COVID-19 were sourced from the United States, Italy and Spain.

The V call is TRBV5-8, the J call TRBJ2-2, with a possible D match to TRBD2 (5 bases). Sequencing was carried out using peripheral blood. The sequence was collected from a man aged 60 to 75 with acute or convalescent COVID-19. In DNA, the CDR3 is TGTGCCAGCAGGGACTGGATAGGAACCGGGGAGCTGTTTTTT. This gives the protein CASRDWIGTGELFF.